This T cell receptor beta chain comes out of a study of control samples from healthy donors and cancer patients. Assay: immunoSEQ multiplex PCR; the TCRdb copy retains only in-frame clones and omits some. The repertoire consists of some 140,000 clones, with about nine tenths occurring once and the leading ten covering 6% to 9.5%. Trimming took 0 bases from V and 0 from J, leaving 13 bases between them. This CDR3 comprises 18 residues. Germline V gene lookup returns CDR1 SGHKS and CDR2 YYEKEE (reference sequence). V usage is TRBV5-5 and J usage is TRBJ2-6, with D possibly matching TRBD1 (6 bases). The source material was PBMCs. This clonotype was obtained from a man aged 50-60 years with head and neck cancer. This CDR3 is CASSLGQEMASGANVLTF. CDR3 DNA sequence: TGTGCCAGCAGCTTGGGACAGGAGATGGCCTCTGGGGCCAACGTCCTGACTTTC.